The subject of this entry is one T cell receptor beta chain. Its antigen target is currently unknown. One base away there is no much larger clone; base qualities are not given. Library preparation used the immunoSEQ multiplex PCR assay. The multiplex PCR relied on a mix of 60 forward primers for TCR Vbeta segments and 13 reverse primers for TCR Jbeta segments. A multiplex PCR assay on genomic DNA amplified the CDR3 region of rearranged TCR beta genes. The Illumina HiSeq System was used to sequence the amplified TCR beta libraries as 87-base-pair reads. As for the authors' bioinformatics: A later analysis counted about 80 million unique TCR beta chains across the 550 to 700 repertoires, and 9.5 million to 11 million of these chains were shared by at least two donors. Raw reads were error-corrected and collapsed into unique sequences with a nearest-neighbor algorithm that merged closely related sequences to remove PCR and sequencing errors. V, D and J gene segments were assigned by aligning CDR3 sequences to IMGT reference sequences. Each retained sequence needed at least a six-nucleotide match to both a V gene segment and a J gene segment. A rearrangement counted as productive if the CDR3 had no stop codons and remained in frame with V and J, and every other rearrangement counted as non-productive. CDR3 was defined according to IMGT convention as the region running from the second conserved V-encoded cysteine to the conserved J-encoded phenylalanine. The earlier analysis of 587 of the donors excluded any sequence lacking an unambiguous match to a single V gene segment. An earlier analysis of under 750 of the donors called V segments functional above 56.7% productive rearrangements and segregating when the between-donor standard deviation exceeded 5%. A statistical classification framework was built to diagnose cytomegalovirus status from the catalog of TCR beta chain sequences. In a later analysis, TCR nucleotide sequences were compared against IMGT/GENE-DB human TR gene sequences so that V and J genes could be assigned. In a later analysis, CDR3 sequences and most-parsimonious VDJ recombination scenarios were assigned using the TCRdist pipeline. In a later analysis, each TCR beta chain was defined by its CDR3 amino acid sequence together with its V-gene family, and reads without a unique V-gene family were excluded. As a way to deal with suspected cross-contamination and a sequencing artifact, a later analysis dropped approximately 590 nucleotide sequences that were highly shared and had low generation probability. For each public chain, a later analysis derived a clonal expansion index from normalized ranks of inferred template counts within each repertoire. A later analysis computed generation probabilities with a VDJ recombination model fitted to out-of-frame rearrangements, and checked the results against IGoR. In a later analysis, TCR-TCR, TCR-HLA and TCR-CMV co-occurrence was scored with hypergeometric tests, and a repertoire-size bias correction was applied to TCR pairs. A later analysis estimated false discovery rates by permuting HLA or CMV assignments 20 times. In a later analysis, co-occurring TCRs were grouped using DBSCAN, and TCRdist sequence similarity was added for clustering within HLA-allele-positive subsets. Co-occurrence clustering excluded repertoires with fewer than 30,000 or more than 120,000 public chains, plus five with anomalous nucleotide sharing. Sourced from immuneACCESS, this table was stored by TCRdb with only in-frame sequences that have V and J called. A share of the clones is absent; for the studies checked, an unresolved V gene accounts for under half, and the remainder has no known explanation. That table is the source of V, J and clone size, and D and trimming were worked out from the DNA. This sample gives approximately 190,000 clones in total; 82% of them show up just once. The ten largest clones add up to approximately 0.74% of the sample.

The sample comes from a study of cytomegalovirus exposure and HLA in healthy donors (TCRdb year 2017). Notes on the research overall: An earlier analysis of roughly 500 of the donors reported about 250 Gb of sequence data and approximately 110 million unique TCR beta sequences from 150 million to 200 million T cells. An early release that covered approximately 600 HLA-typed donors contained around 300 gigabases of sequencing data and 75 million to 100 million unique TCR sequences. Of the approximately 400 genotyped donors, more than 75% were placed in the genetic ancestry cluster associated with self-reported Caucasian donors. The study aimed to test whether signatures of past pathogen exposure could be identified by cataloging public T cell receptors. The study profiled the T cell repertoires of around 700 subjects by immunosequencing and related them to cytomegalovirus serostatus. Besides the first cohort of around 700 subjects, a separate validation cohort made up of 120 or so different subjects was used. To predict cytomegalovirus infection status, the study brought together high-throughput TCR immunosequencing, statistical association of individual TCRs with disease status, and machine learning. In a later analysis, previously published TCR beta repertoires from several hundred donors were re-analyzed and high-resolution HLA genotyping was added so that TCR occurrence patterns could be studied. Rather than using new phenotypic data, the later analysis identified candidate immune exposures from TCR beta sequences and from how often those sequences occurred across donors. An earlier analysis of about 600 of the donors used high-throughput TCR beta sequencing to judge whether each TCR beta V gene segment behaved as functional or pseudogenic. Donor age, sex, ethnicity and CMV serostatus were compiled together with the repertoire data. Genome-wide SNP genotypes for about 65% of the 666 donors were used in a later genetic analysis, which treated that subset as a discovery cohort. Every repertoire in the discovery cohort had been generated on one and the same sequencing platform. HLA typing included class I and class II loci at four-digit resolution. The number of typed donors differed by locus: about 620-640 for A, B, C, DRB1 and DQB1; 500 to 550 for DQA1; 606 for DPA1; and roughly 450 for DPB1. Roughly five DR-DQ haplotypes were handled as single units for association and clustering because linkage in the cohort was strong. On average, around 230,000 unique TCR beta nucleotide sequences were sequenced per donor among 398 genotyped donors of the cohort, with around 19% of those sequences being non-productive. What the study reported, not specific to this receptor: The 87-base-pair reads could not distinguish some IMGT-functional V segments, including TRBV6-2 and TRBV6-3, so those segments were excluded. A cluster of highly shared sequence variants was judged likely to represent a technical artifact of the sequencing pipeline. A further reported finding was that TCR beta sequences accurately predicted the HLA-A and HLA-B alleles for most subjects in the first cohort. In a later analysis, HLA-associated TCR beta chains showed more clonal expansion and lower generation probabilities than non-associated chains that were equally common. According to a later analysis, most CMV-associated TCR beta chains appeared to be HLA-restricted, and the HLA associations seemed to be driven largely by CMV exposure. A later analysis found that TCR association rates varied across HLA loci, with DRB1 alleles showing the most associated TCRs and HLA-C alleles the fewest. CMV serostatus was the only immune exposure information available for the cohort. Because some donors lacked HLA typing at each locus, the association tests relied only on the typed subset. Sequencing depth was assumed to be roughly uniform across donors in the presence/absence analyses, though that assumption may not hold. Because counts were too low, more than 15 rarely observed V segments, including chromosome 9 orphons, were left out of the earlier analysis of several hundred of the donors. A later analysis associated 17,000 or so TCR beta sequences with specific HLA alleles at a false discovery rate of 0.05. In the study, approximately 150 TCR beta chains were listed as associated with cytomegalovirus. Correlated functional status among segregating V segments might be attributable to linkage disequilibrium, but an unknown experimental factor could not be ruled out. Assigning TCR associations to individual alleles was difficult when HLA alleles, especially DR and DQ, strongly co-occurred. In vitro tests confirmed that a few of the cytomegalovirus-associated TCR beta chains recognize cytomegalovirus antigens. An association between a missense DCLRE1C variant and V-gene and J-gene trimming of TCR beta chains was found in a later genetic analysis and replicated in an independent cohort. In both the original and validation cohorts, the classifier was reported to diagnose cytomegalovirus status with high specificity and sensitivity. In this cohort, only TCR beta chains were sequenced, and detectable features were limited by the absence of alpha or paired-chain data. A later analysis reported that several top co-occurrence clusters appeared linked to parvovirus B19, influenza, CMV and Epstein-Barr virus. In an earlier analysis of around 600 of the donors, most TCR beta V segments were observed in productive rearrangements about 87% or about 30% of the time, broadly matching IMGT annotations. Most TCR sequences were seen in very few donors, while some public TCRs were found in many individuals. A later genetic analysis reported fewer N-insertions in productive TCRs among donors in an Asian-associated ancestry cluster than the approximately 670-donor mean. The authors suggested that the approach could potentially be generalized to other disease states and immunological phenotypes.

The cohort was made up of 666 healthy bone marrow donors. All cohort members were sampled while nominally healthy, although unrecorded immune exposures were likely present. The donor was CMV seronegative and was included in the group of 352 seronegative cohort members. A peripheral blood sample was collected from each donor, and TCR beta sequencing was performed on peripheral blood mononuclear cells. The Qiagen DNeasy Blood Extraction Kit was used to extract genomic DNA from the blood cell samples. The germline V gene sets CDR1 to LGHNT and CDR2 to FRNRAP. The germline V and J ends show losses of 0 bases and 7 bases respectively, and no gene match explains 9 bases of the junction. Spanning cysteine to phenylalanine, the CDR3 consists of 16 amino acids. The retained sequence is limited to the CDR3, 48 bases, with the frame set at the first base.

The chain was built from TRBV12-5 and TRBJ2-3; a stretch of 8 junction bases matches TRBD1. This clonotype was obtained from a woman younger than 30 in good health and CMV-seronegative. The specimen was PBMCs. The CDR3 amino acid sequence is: CASGLVQMTGDNTQYF. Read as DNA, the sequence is TGTGCTAGTGGTTTGGTACAAATGACAGGGGATAATACGCAGTATTTT.